This section outlines one TCR beta chain sequence together with its context. Only a few counts were recorded for this clone. No cognate antigen has been identified for it. Base qualities were left out, and no much larger clone turns up one base away. These data originate in a study of cytotoxic CD8 clonotypes in ibrutinib-treated CLL (dated by TCRdb to about 2021). For context, the study as a whole: The cohort included some 14 treatment-naive and roughly ten relapsed/refractory patients; roughly 17 were IGHV unmutated. Response samples were obtained after a median of around eleven months of treatment, with a range of about 6 to 36 months. Every sample from remission and from progressive disease was obtained while the patients were still on ibrutinib. Cryopreserved peripheral blood mononuclear cells were collected at three points: before therapy, at response, and at either sustained remission or disease progression. Longitudinal samples were obtainable from about 30% of the roughly 90 participants in the trial. Responses were partial in approximately 24 patients and complete in 2; after median around 65 months follow-up, roughly 15 stayed in remission and roughly twelve progressed. Samples averaged roughly 280,000 productive templates and tens of thousands of productive rearrangements. Summary of the overall study and its limitations: Clonality increased at ibrutinib response, stayed stable in sustained remission, and fell back toward baseline at progression. Baseline clonality exceeded that of age-matched healthy donors and correlated strongly with circulating CD8+ T-cell counts. Public clonotypes were rare and either shrank or stayed stable during treatment, and the rise in clonality at ibrutinib response reflected expansion of private clonotypes. Sustained-remission and progressing patients did not have matched sampling times, and lymph node repertoires were not examined.

The time point tag for this specimen amounts to: 20 to 25 months on ibrutinib. For TCR beta library preparation, around 1.9 micrograms of genomic DNA were extracted from the cryopreserved PBMCs. High-throughput TCR beta sequencing was performed on longitudinal blood samples from CLL patients receiving ibrutinib monotherapy. The patients took part in an open-label, single-center phase 2 trial of ibrutinib monotherapy. The goal of deep resolution MiSeq sequencing was a depth between 1 in 1 million and 1 in 200,000 T cells, and coverage averaged 10x per clonotype. The immunoSEQ hsTCRB Kit was used to generate the TCR beta libraries. The study's own analysis went as follows. ImmunoSEQ Data Assistant and ImmunoSEQ Analyzer were used for data analysis, and V, D and J genes were assigned according to IMGT definitions. Clonality, which ranges from 0 to 1, was calculated as one minus the normalized Shannon entropy of productive rearrangement frequencies. Only overrepresented clonotypes making up at least 0.05% of each patient's repertoire were included in the public clonotype analysis. Repertoires from around 13 age-matched healthy donors in immuneACCESS were used as clonality controls. This is the immuneACCESS table as TCRdb keeps it, with only in-frame sequences that have V and J called. A part of the clones is gone; compared with another copy, unresolved V genes explain less than half, and the rest is unexplained. The V and J calls and clone size come from that table; D and trimming were worked out from the DNA. The sample contains about 27,000 clones, roughly 69% of them found a single time. The ten most abundant clones make up around 55% of the sample.

At the junction V is shortened by 4 bases and J by 4 bases, with 11 bases in between. The CDR3 starts with the cysteine, ends with the phenylalanine, and has 13 residues. The kept DNA is CDR3 alone, 39 bases in frame from the first base. The germline V gene supplies CDR1 SGHRS and CDR2 YFSETQ. The sequences come from PBMCs, collected after 24 months of ibrutinib treatment. The chain is made from TRBV5-1 and TRBJ1-2; TRBD1 could be the D gene, as 5 bases match. The clonotype comes from a human donor with chronic lymphocytic leukemia. The DNA reads TGCGCCAGCAGCCTGGACGGGGGCTATGGCTACACCTTC. The encoded protein is CASSLDGGYGYTF.